This T cell receptor beta chain was identified during a study of blood T cell repertoires in COVID-19. Study at large: Sites across the United States, Italy and Spain contributed samples from acute and convalescent COVID-19. Sources were T cells, B-cell-depleted T cells, or PBMCs; the material itself was cDNA or gDNA.

Original methodology: Researchers report that nucleated cell counts were estimated from reference gene primer amplification. The table came from immunoSEQ multiplex PCR; TCRdb's copy has only in-frame clones and leaves some out. That table gives V, J and clone size, and the DNA gave D and trimming. Of 200,000 to 300,000 clones in the sample, 75% to 90% are singletons; the top ten hold under 2.5%. J was trimmed by 1 base and V by 3 bases; bases with no gene match: 9. Germline V CDR1 and CDR2: WNHNN, SYGVQD (reference sequence). The CDR3 contains 17 residues. The specimen sequenced was peripheral blood. This TCR was recovered from a man aged 25 to 45 with active or convalescent COVID-19. This chain uses TRBV10-1 with TRBJ1-5; 7 bases are shared with TRBD1. CDR3 sequence reads: CASSEEVGGGSNQPQHF. CDR3 coding DNA: TGCGCCAGCAGTGAAGAAGTCGGAGGGGGCAGCAATCAGCCCCAGCATTTT.